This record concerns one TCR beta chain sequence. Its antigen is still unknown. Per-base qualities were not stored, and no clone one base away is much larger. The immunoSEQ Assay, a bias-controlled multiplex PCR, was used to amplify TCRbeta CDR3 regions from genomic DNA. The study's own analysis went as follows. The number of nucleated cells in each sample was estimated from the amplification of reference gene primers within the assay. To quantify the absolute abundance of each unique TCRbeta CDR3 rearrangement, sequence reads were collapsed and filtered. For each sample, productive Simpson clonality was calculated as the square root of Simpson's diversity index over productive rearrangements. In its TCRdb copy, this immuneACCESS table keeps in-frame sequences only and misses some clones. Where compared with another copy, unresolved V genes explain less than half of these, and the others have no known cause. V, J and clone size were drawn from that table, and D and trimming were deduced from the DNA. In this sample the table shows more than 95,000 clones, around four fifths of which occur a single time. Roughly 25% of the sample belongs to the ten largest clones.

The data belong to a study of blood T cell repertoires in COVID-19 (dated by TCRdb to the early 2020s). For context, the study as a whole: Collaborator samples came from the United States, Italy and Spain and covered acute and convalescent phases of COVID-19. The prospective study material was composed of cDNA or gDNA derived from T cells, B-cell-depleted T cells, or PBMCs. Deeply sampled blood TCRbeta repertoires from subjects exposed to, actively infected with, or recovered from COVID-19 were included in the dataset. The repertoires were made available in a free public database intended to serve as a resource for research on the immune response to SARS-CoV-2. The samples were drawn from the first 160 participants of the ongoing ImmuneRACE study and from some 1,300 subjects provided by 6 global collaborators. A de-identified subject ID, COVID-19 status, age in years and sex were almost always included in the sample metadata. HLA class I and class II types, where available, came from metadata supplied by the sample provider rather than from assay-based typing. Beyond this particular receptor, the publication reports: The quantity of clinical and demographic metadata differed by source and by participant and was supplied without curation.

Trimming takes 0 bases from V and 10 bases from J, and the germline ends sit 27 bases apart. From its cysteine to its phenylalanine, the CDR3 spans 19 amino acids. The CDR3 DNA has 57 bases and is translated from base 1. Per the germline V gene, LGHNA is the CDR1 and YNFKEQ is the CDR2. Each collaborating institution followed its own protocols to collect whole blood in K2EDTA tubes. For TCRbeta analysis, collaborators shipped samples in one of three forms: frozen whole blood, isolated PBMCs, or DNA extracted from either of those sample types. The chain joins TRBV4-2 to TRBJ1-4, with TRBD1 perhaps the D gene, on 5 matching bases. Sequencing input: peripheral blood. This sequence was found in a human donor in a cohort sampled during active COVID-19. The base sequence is TGTGCCAGCAGCCAAGATTTTCGGACACTATTAAATGAAGCGGGAAAACTGTTTTTT. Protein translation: CASSQDFRTLLNEAGKLFF.